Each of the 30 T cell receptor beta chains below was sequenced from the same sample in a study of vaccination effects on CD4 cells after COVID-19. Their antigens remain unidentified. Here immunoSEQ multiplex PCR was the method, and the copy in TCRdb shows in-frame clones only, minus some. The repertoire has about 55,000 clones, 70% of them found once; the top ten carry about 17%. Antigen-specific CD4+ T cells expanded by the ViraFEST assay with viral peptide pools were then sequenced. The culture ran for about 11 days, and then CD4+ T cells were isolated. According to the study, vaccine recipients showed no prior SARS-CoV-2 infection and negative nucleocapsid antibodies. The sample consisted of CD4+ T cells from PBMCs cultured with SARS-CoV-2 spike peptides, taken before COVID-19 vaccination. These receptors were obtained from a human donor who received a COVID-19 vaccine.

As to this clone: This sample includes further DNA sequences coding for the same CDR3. The CDR3 DNA reads TGTGCCAGCAGTGAGAGCCGGAACACTGAAGCTTTCTTT. Translated, it gives CASSESRNTEAFF. V usage is TRBV6-1 and J usage is TRBJ1-1; D call uncertain. The CDR3 totals 13 residues. The germline V gene has CDR1 MNHNS and CDR2 SASEGT. V was cut by 3 bases and J by 1 base, with 6 bases left in between.

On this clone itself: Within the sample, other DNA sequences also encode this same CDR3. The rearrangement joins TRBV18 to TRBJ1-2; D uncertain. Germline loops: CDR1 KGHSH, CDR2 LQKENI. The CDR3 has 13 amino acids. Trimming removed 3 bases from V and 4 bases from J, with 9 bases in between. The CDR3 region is CASSPGGSYGYTF. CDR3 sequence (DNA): TGTGCCAGCTCACCCGGTGGCTCCTATGGCTACACCTTC.

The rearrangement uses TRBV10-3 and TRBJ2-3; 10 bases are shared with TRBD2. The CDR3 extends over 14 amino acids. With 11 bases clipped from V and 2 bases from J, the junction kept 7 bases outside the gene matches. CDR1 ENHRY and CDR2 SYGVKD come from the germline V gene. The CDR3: CAARTSGTTDTQYF. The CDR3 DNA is TGTGCCGCCCGGACTAGCGGTACCACAGATACGCAGTATTTT.

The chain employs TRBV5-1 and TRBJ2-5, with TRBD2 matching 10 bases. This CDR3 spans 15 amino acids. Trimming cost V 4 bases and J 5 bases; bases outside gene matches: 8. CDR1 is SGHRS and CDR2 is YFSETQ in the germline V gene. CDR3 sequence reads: CASSPEGLATETQYF. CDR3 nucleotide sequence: TGCGCCAGCAGCCCCGAGGGACTAGCGACGGAGACCCAGTACTTC. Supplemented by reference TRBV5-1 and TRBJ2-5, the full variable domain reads KAGVTQTPRYLIKTRGQQVTLSCSPISGHRSVSWYQQTPGQGLQFLFEYFSETQRNKGNFPGRFSGRQFSNSRSEMNVSTLELGDSALYLCASSPEGLATETQYFGPGTRLLVL.

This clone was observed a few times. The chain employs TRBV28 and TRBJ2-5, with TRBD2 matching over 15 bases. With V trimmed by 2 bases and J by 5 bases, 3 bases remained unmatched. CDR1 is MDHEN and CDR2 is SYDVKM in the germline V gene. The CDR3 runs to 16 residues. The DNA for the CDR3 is TGTGCCAGCAGTTTAGGACTAGCGGGAGGGATCGAGACCCAGTACTTC. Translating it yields CASSLGLAGGIETQYF.

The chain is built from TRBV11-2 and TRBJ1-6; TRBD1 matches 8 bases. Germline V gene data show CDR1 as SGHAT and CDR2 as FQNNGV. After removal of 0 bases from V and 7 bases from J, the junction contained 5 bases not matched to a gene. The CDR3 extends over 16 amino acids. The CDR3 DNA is TGTGCCAGCAGCTTAGAAACAGGGGGGTGGAATTCACCCCTCCACTTT. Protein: CASSLETGGWNSPLHF.

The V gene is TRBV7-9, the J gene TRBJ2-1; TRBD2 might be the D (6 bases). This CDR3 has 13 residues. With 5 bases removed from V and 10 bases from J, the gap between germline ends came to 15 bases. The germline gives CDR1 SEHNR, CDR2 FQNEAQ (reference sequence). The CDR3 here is CASSLVGGGEQFF. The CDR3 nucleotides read TGTGCCAGCAGCCTAGTGGGGGGAGGCGAGCAGTTCTTC.

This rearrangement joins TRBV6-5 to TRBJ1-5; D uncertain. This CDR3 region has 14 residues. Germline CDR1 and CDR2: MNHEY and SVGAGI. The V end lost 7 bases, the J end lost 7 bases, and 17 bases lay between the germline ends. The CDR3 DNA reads TGTGCCAGCACCGCCACCCTGGGTCGCCAGCCCCAGCATTTT. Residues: CASTATLGRQPQHF.

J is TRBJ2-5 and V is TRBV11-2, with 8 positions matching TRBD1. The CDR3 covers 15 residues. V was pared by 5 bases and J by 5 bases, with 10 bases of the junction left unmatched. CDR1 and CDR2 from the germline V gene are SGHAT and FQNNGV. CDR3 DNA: TGTGCCAGCAGCACCCTGGACAGGGTAGGGGAGACCCAGTACTTC. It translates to CASSTLDRVGETQYF.

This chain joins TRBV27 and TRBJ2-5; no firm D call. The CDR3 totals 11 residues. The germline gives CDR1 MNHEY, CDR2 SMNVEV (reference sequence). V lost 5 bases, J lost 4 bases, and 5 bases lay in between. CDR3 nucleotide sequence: TGTGCCAGCAGTCACCTAGAGACCCAGTACTTC. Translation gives CASSHLETQYF.

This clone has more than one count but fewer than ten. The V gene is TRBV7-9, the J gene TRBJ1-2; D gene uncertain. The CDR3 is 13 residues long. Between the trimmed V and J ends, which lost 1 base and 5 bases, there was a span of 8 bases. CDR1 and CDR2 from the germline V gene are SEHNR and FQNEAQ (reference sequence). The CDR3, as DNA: TGTGCCAGCAGCTTAGGGGCAGCTTATGGCTACACCTTC. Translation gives CASSLGAAYGYTF.

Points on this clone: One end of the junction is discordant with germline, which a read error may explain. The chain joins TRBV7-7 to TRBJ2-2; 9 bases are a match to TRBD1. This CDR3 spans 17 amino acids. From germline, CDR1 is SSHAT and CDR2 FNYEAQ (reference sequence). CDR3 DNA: TGTGCTAGCAGCTTAGACCGGGACAGGGCGGGCACCGGGGAGCTGTTTTTT. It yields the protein CASSLDRDRAGTGELFF. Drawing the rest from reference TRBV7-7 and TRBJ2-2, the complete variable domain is GAGVSQSPRYKVTKRGQDVTLRCDPISSHATLYWYQQALGQGPEFLTYFNYEAQPDKSGLPSDRFSAERPEGSISTLTIQRTEQRDSAMYRCASSLDRDRAGTGELFFGEGSRLTVL.

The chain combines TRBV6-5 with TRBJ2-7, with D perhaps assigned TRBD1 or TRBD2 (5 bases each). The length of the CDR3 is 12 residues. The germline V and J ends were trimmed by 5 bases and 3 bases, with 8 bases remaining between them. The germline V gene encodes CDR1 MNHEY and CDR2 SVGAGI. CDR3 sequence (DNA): TGTGCCAGCAGTCGGGGCGTCTACGAGCAGTACTTC. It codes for CASSRGVYEQYF.

In DNA form, the CDR3 reads TGTGCCAGCAGTGACCATACTAGCGGCCAAGAGACCCAGTACTTC. This translates into CASSDHTSGQETQYF. The chain employs TRBV25-1 and TRBJ2-5; 8 bases are a match to TRBD2. The V gene's germline CDR1 is MGHDK and CDR2 SYGVNS. The CDR3 spans 15 residues. V was clipped by 3 bases and J by 1 base; unmatched bases: 4.

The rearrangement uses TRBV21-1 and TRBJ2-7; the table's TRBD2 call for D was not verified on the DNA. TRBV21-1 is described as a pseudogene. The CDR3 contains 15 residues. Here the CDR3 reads CASSNGERGSYEQYF. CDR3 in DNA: TGTGCCAGCAGCAATGGGGAAAGAGGGTCCTACGAGCAGTACTTC.

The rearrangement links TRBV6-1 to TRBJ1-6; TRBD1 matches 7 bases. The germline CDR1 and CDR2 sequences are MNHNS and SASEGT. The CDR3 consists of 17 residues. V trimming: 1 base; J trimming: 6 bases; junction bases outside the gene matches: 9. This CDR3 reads CASSEGRKTGFNSPLHF. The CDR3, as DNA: TGTGCCAGCAGTGAAGGGCGAAAGACAGGGTTTAATTCACCCCTCCACTTT.

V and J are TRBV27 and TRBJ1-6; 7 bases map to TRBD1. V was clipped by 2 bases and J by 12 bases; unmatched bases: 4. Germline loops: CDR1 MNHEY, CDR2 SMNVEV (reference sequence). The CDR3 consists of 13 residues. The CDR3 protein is CASSLTAGGPLHF. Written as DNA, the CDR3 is TGTGCCAGCAGTTTAACGGCAGGGGGACCCCTCCACTTT.

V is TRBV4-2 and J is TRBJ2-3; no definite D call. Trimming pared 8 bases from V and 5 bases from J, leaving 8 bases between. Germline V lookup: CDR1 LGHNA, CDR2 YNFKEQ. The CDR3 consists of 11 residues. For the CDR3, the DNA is TGTGCCAGCGGTGCCAGAGATACGCAGTATTTT. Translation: CASGARDTQYF.

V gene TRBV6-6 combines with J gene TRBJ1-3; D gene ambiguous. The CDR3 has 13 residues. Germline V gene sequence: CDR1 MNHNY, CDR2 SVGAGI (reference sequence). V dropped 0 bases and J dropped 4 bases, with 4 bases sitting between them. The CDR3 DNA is TGTGCCAGCAGTTACTCGGGGGGAAACACCATATATTTT. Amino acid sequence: CASSYSGGNTIYF.

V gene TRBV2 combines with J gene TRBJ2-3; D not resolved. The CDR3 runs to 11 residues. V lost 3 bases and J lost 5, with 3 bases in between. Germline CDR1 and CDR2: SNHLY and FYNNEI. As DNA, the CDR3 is TGTGCCAGCAGTGAGCGAGATACGCAGTATTTT. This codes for CASSERDTQYF.

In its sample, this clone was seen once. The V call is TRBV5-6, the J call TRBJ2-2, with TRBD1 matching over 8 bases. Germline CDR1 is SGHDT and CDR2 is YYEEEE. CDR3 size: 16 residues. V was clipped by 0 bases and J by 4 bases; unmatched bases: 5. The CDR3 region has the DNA TGTGCCAGCAGCTTGGGCCCAGGGGGCCTCACCGGGGAGCTGTTTTTT. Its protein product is CASSLGPGGLTGELFF.

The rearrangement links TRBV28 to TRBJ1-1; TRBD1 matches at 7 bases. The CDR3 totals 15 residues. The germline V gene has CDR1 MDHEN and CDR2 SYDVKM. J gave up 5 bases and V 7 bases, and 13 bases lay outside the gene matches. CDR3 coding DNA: TGTGCCAGCACAGAAGGGGGCGTAAGATGGACTGAAGCTTTCTTT. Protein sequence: CASTEGGVRWTEAFF.

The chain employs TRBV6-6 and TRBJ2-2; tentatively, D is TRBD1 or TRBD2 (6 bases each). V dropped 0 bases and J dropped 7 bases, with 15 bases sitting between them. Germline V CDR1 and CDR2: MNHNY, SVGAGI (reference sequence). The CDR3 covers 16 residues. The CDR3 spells CASSYSGGQQVGELFF. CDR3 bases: TGTGCCAGCAGTTACTCGGGGGGCCAACAAGTCGGGGAGCTGTTTTTT.

The CDR3 region has the DNA TGTGCCAGCTCACCGAGGGCGCAACTTGCTAACTATGGCTACACCTTC. Amino acid sequence: CASSPRAQLANYGYTF. The chain recombines TRBV18 with TRBJ1-2; D is uncertain. Trimming cost V 3 bases and J 0 bases, with 14 bases left between them. The germline V gene has CDR1 KGHSH and CDR2 LQKENI. The CDR3 extends over 16 amino acids.

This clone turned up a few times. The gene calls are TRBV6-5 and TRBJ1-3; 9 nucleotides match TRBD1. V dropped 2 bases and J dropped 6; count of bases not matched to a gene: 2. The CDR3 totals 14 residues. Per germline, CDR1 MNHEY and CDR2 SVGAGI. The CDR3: CASSYNRGPNTIYF. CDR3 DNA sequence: TGTGCCAGCAGTTACAACAGGGGGCCAAACACCATATATTTT.

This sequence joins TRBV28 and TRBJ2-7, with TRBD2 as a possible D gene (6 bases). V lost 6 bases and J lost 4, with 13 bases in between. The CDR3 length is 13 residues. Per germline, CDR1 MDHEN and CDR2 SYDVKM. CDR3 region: CASRGNGGYEQYF. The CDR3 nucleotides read TGTGCCAGCAGGGGGAACGGGGGATACGAGCAGTACTTC.

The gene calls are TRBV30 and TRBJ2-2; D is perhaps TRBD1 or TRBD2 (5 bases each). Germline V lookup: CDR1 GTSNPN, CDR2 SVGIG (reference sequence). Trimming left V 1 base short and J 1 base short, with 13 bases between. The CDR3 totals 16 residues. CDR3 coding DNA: TGTGCCTGGAGTGGGCTAACGGGGCTGAACACCGGGGAGCTGTTTTTT. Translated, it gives CAWSGLTGLNTGELFF.

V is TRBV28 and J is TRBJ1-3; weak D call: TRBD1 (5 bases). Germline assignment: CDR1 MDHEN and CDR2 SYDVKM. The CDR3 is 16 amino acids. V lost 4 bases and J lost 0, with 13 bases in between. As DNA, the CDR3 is TGTGCCAGCAGTTCCGCCGGGGGGGACTCTGGAAACACCATATATTTT. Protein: CASSSAGGDSGNTIYF.

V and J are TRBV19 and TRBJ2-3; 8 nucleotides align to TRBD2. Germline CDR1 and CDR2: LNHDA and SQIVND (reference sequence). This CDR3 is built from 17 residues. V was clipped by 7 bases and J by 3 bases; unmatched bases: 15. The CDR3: CASTKPGASGFTDTQYF. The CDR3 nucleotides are TGTGCCAGTACTAAGCCCGGGGCTAGCGGGTTTACAGATACGCAGTATTTT.

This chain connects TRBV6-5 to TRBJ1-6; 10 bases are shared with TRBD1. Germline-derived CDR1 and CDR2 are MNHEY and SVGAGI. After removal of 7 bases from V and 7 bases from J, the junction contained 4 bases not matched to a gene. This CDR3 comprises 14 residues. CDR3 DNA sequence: TGTGCCAGCAAACCGGGACAGGGGAATTCACCCCTCCACTTT. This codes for CASKPGQGNSPLHF.